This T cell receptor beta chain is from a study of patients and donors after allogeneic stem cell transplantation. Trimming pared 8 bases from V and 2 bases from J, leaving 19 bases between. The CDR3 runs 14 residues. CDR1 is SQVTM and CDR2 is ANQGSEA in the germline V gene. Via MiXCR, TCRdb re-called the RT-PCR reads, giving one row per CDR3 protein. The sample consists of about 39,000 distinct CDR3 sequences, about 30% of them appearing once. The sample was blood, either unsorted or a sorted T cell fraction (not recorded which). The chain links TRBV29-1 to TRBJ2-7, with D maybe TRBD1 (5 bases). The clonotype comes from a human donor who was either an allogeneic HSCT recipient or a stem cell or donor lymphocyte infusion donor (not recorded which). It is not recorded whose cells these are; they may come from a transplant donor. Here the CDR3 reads CSSWGGRAPYEQYF. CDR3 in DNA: TGCAGCTCCTGGGGTGGCAGGGCCCCCTACGAGCAGTACTTC.